The rows below give T cell receptor beta chains drawn from one sample of a study of post-analysis software for immune sequencing data. A single record per CDR3 protein comes from TCRdb applying MiXCR to the PCR reads. The table lists 350,000 to 450,000 distinct CDR3 sequences, 30% to 45% of them singletons. The specimen sequenced was blood. These receptors were obtained from a girl aged 2-10 years with multiple sclerosis. Both conserved end residues are part of each CDR3. D genes are given only for firm matches. Clone size is given for some rows only: seen once, a few or many times, or a class if the clone is expanded.

v_call	clone_size	d_call	j_call	cdr3_aa	cdr3_nt
TRBV6-5	few	.	TRBJ2-7	CASSYQGGKQYF	TGTGCCAGCAGCTATCAGGGTGGAAAGCAGTACTTC
TRBV12-3/TRBV12-4	.	TRBD2	TRBJ2-7	CASRPSGGYEQYF	TGTGCCAGCAGACCGAGCGGGGGCTACGAGCAGTACTTC
TRBV15	few	TRBD1	TRBJ1-6	CATRGQGASALHF	TGTGCCACTCGGGGACAGGGGGCTTCGGCCCTCCACTTT
TRBV28	.	TRBD1	TRBJ2-7	CASSFVGLGQGYNEQYF	TGTGCCAGCAGTTTTGTCGGTCTGGGACAGGGATACAATGAGCAGTACTTC
TRBV28	.	.	TRBJ1-1	CASSPFPLLSGNTEAFF	TGTGCCAGCAGTCCCTTCCCTCTCTTATCGGGGAACACTGAAGCTTTCTTT
TRBV4-1	.	.	TRBJ2-7	CASSQEEGPYEQYF	TGCGCCAGCAGCCAAGAAGAGGGCCCCTACGAGCAGTACTTC
TRBV12-3/TRBV12-4	.	.	TRBJ2-5	CASSLTGIGETQYF	TGTGCCAGCAGTTTAACTGGCATCGGGGAGACCCAGTACTTC
TRBV28	.	TRBD2	TRBJ2-7	CASKLAGPAGRGQYF	TGTGCCAGCAAACTAGCGGGTCCCGCTGGCCGTGGGCAGTACTTC
TRBV20-1	.	TRBD2	TRBJ2-7	CSVPLAGGLIQSSYEQYF	TGCAGTGTCCCCCTAGCGGGAGGCCTAATCCAATCTTCCTACGAGCAGTACTTC
TRBV5-1	few	.	TRBJ1-2	CASSFPGSYGYTF	TGCGCCAGCAGCTTTCCGGGATCCTATGGCTACACCTTC
TRBV27	few	TRBD1	TRBJ1-1	CASSTATGGGGVTEAFF	TGTGCCAGCAGCACCGCCACAGGGGGCGGAGGGGTCACTGAAGCTTTCTTT
TRBV5-1	.	.	TRBJ1-3	CASSLAGASGNTIYF	TGCGCCAGCAGCTTGGCCGGGGCATCTGGAAACACCATATATTTT
TRBV24-1	few	.	TRBJ2-1	CATSDREGQRGYNEQFF	TGTGCCACCAGTGACAGAGAGGGACAGCGGGGATACAATGAGCAGTTCTTC
TRBV6-1	once	TRBD2	TRBJ2-1	CASSPRDYTYNEQFF	TGTGCCAGCAGTCCGAGGGACTATACCTACAATGAGCAGTTCTTC
TRBV6-5	few	TRBD1	TRBJ2-3	CASRSGTVADTQYF	TGTGCCAGCAGGTCCGGGACAGTTGCAGATACGCAGTATTTT
TRBV20-1	.	TRBD2	TRBJ2-7	CSALGLAGGIYEQYF	TGCAGTGCCCTCGGACTAGCGGGAGGTATCTACGAGCAGTACTTC
TRBV6-5	.	.	TRBJ2-1	CASSYSFTTNGLGYNEQFF	TGTGCCAGCAGTTACTCCTTTACGACTAACGGGTTGGGGTACAATGAGCAGTTCTTC
TRBV7-2	few	TRBD1	TRBJ2-7	CASSLAGQGAYEQYF	TGTGCCAGCAGCTTAGCGGGACAGGGGGCCTACGAGCAGTACTTC
TRBV7-9	few	.	TRBJ2-1	CASSSMAQENEQFF	TGTGCCAGCAGCTCGATGGCCCAGGAGAATGAGCAGTTCTTC
TRBV10-3	.	.	TRBJ1-2	CAIRGKDGYGYTF	TGTGCCATCAGGGGAAAAGATGGCTATGGCTACACCTTC
TRBV10-3	.	.	TRBJ1-2	CAISESSRGYYGYTF	TGTGCCATCAGTGAGTCATCCCGGGGGTACTATGGCTACACCTTC
TRBV20-1	once	.	TRBJ2-7	CSARDYRGEAYEQYF	TGCAGTGCTAGAGATTATAGGGGGGAGGCCTACGAGCAGTACTTC
TRBV20-1	.	.	TRBJ2-3	CSASGRRGTDTQYF	TGCAGTGCTAGCGGGAGACGGGGCACAGATACGCAGTATTTT
TRBV29-1	few	.	TRBJ1-1	CSVDGGQTEAFF	TGCAGCGTTGACGGGGGCCAGACTGAAGCTTTCTTT
TRBV2	.	.	TRBJ1-2	CASSVLGQGSDGYTF	TGTGCCAGCAGTGTTCTCGGGCAGGGAAGCGATGGCTACACCTTC
TRBV5-1	few	TRBD2	TRBJ2-1	CASSLDRGSEFF	TGCGCCAGCAGCTTGGATCGCGGGAGTGAGTTCTTC
TRBV3-1	.	.	TRBJ2-1	CASSQAWGRNNEQFF	TGTGCCAGCAGCCAAGCATGGGGAAGGAACAATGAGCAGTTCTTC
TRBV10-2	.	TRBD2	TRBJ2-5	CASSVTSGGLGETQYF	TGCGCCAGCAGTGTTACTAGCGGGGGGCTTGGTGAGACCCAGTACTTC
TRBV28	few	.	TRBJ2-7	CASNHPRAGARYEQYF	TGTGCCAGCAACCACCCGCGGGCAGGGGCCAGGTACGAGCAGTACTTC
TRBV20-1	few	.	TRBJ1-1	CSANRNTEAFF	TGCAGTGCTAACAGGAACACTGAAGCTTTCTTT
TRBV12-3/TRBV12-4	once	.	TRBJ2-6	CASSLMDSGANVRTF	TGTGCCAGCAGTTTAATGGACTCTGGGGCCAACGTCCGGACTTTC
TRBV28	few	.	TRBJ2-1	CASSLWRGSSYNEQFF	TGTGCCAGCAGTTTATGGAGGGGGAGCTCCTACAATGAGCAGTTCTTC
TRBV7-2	.	.	TRBJ2-1	CASSLRTNNEQFF	TGTGCCAGCAGCTTACGGACTAACAATGAGCAGTTCTTC
TRBV12-3/TRBV12-4	.	.	TRBJ1-1	CASSAQGYTEAFF	TGTGCCAGCAGCGCGCAGGGATATACTGAAGCTTTCTTT
TRBV5-1	.	TRBD1	TRBJ1-2	CASSEGQGKYGYTF	TGCGCCAGCAGCGAAGGACAGGGAAAATATGGCTACACCTTC
TRBV20-1	few	TRBD2	TRBJ2-5	CSASPLAGDYWETQYF	TGCAGTGCTAGCCCACTAGCGGGGGACTATTGGGAGACCCAGTACTTC
TRBV20-1	few	TRBD2	TRBJ2-1	CSAPRASGGNEQFF	TGCAGTGCTCCTAGGGCTAGCGGAGGCAATGAGCAGTTCTTC
TRBV29-1	.	.	TRBJ1-5	CSVLQGNNQPQHF	TGCAGCGTTCTCCAGGGAAACAATCAGCCCCAGCATTTT
TRBV29-1	.	TRBD1	TRBJ1-2	CSAAGTGKGYTF	TGCAGCGCCGCCGGGACAGGAAAAGGCTACACCTTC
TRBV6-6	.	.	TRBJ2-1	CASSYSMVAVLFF	TGTGCCAGCAGTTACTCGATGGTAGCCGTACTGTTCTTC
TRBV29-1	.	.	TRBJ1-1	CSVDARTGEDTEAFF	TGCAGCGTTGATGCCCGCACAGGTGAGGACACTGAAGCTTTCTTT
TRBV5-1	.	.	TRBJ1-2	CASSPLGVSNYGYTF	TGCGCCAGCAGCCCTCTCGGGGTATCTAACTATGGCTACACCTTC
TRBV25-1	once	.	TRBJ2-1	CASSGVSARSYNEQFF	TGTGCCAGCAGTGGTGTCTCCGCGCGCTCCTACAATGAGCAGTTCTTC
TRBV5-1	.	TRBD2	TRBJ2-7	CASSLGSSGGTYEQYF	TGCGCCAGCAGCTTGGGATCCAGCGGGGGAACCTACGAGCAGTACTTC
TRBV7-3	.	TRBD2	TRBJ2-1	CASSPPSGSSYNEQFF	TGTGCCAGCAGCCCCCCGAGCGGGAGCTCCTACAATGAGCAGTTCTTC
TRBV20-1	.	TRBD2	TRBJ2-5	CSARRGHSGKRQTQYF	TGCAGTGCTAGAAGAGGTCATAGCGGGAAAAGGCAGACCCAGTACTTC